Sequencing of this T cell receptor beta chain was carried out in a study of T-cell reconstitution after alpha-beta-depleted transplantation in children. This clonotype was found many times. Germline V gives CDR1 SQVTM, CDR2 ANQGSEA. Trimming cost V 6 bases and J 2 bases, with 14 bases left between them. This CDR3 is built from 14 residues. During its preparation, the TCRbeta library received unique molecular identifiers. TCRdb reanalysed the PCR reads using MiXCR and keeps one entry per CDR3 protein. The sample includes about 300,000 distinct CDR3 sequences, roughly 9.1% of them seen just once. The sequence was obtained from a boy under two years old with acute myeloid leukemia, due to receive a stem cell transplant. Sequenced here: PBMCs, sampled before TCRalphabeta/CD19-depleted stem cell transplant. The V gene is TRBV29-1, the J gene TRBJ2-1, with unresolved D. The CDR3 is CSVLDRSTYNEQFF. The CDR3 DNA reads TGCAGCGTCCTGGACCGTAGCACCTACAATGAGCAGTTCTTC.